A selection of T cell receptor beta chains follows, all from one sample in a study of response to subunit inactivated influenza vaccine. TCRdb re-called the RT-PCR reads with MiXCR, one entry per CDR3 protein. The profile shows about 830,000 distinct CDR3 sequences, about 18% of them singletons. This material consisted of PBMCs from blood, taken 4 to 6 days after vaccination. Receptors were obtained from a middle-aged man who received an inactivated influenza vaccine. The conserved cysteine and the conserved F or W are not part of the CDR3 here.

V | CDR3
TRBV20-1 | SARDLGQEYEQY
TRBV6-5 | ASSYGTDYEQY
TRBV20-1 | SARRGGSQETQY
TRBV6-4 | ASSDPSEGPAAFYEQY
TRBV24-1 | ATSDPYPKETQY
TRBV6-2/TRBV6-3 | ASSYLKRLAGLYEQY
TRBV3-1 | ASSQGVFGGSYNEQF
TRBV29-1 | SVDSGRRTGELF
TRBV4-1 | ASSQEPGPYYEQY
TRBV20-1 | SADEGNSYEQY
TRBV20-1 | SARDLYYGYT
TRBV5-1 | ASSSPIGDTQY
TRBV20-1 | SARHRGRLETQY
TRBV10-3 | AIRTSPGANYGYT
TRBV7-2 | ASSFRQGEGSPLH
TRBV24-1 | ATSDTSGGAINEQF
TRBV28 | ASSQSGTVTYEQY
TRBV12-3/TRBV12-4 | ASRQDEYEQY
TRBV7-8 | ASSLLSGGELF
TRBV6-1 | ASSETPTSRLF
TRBV7-2 | ASSLGGPRFDETQY
TRBV7-2 | ASSQTSGIWTQY
TRBV28 | AGASGAQTSTDTQY
TRBV11-2 | ASSLGNLWDTEAF
TRBV4-1 | ASSDVLGRVNSPLH
TRBV27 | ASSRARQSYEQY
TRBV6-1 | ASKEAGGSTDTRY
TRBV9 | ASNPGTQETQY
TRBV20-1 | SAFGGTQPQH
TRBV20-1 | SARGVHWYEQY
TRBV28 | ASRTPRQSGNTIY
TRBV20-1 | SAPGHRSYEQY
TRBV20-1 | SARPGAAEAF
TRBV10-3 | AMQTGGEYEQY
TRBV27 | ASSLIAGGELF
TRBV20-1 | SARDDDRIYNEQF
TRBV5-1 | ASSFLLSTDTQY
TRBV20-1 | SATRPGLGFDEQY
TRBV5-1 | ASSLGQSYNEQF
TRBV6-4 | ASRTRSGGSNEQF
TRBV11-2 | ASSLDGHQPQH
TRBV4-2 | ASSHWTGDTEAF
TRBV6-4 | ASSGGHGTPLF
TRBV9 | ASSKTGGSRATYNEQF
TRBV6-1 | ASSRDLNGYEQY
TRBV20-1 | SARDWDRGTGELF
TRBV6-2/TRBV6-3 | ASRTITSAEQF
TRBV3-1 | ASSLRGGDSPLH
TRBV5-1 | ASSLGGEAGYT